One and the same sample provided the 23 T cell receptor beta chains below, sequenced in a study of blood T cell repertoires in COVID-19. The protocol was immunoSEQ multiplex PCR, while the TCRdb copy is restricted to in-frame clones and leaves out a portion. The sample has hundreds of thousands of clones, 75% to 90% seen once. Sequenced sample: PBMCs or T cells enriched from blood (not recorded which). These receptors were obtained from a man between 25 and 39 years old who had recovered from COVID-19.

The V call is TRBV12-3 or TRBV12-4, the J call TRBJ2-1; 8 bases align to TRBD2. The CDR3 length is 12 residues. V shed 6 bases and J 5 bases; nucleotides not matched to a gene: 0. The CDR3 loop reads CASSGGDNEQFF. The CDR3, as DNA: TGTGCCAGCAGCGGGGGGGACAATGAGCAGTTCTTC.

V is TRBV7-9 and J is TRBJ2-4; possibly TRBD2 for D (5 bases). The CDR3 is 16 amino acids. With 1 base removed from V and 6 bases from J, the gap between germline ends came to 16 bases. Germline CDR1 reads SEHNR; CDR2 reads FQNEAQ (reference sequence). The CDR3 region has the DNA TGTGCCAGCAGCTTAGTCCAGCCTAATGGGAGAAACATTCAGTACTTC. Its translation: CASSLVQPNGRNIQYF.

This clone was detected only a few times. V is TRBV2 and J is TRBJ1-4; 9 nucleotides match TRBD1. CDR1 is SNHLY, CDR2 FYNNEI, per germline. The CDR3 loop spans 15 amino acids. V shed 6 bases, J shed 5 bases, and the junction held 7 bases outside the gene matches. CDR3 sequence reads: CASSKEGTGNEKLFF. CDR3 sequence (DNA): TGTGCCAGCAGCAAAGAGGGGACAGGGAATGAAAAACTGTTTTTT.

In the case of this clone: Other DNA sequences of this sample code for an identical CDR3. The chain recombines TRBV4-3 with TRBJ2-7, with D unresolved. The CDR3 length is 14 residues. CDR1 is LGHNA, CDR2 YSLEER, per germline. V was cut by 0 bases and J by 2 bases, with 8 bases left in between. In DNA, the CDR3 is TGCGCCAGCAGCCAAGAGGTCAGAACCTACGAGCAGTACTTC. Protein sequence: CASSQEVRTYEQYF.

The chain links TRBV29-1 to TRBJ2-1; D may be TRBD1 (5 bases). Germline CDR1 is SQVTM and CDR2 is ANQGSEA. V gave up 3 bases and J gave up 9 bases, with 15 bases separating them. This CDR3 has 13 amino acids. CDR3 in DNA: TGCAGCGTTGATGTCCAGGGCTGGGGTGAGCAGTTCTTC. Its translation is CSVDVQGWGEQFF.

The chain employs TRBV13 and TRBJ2-7; 7 nucleotides match TRBD2. The CDR3 covers 13 residues. Germline V gene lookup returns CDR1 PRHDT and CDR2 FYEKMQ (reference sequence). J was trimmed by 5 bases and V by 3 bases; bases with no gene match: 4. As DNA, the CDR3 is TGTGCCAGCAGCTTGGGGAGGGGTGACGAGCAGTACTTC. Its protein product is CASSLGRGDEQYF.

The chain employs TRBV4-2 and TRBJ2-1; 12 bases map to TRBD2. CDR3 length: 16 residues. Germline assignment: CDR1 LGHNA and CDR2 YNFKEQ. Losses at the gene ends were 3 bases for V and 8 bases for J; bases not matched to a gene: 8. The CDR3 loop reads CASSQGPSGGAHEQFF. CDR3 sequence (DNA): TGTGCCAGCAGCCAGGGCCCTAGCGGGGGGGCCCATGAGCAGTTCTTC.

The chain couples TRBV4-2 to TRBJ2-3; D is perhaps TRBD2 (6 bases). Germline-derived CDR1 and CDR2 are LGHNA and YNFKEQ. This CDR3 comprises 16 residues. Trimming removed 0 bases from V and 2 bases from J, with 12 bases in between. In DNA form, the CDR3 reads TGTGCCAGCAGCCAAGATCGGGGGATCTTCACAGATACGCAGTATTTT. Translated, it gives CASSQDRGIFTDTQYF.

This chain uses TRBV30 with TRBJ1-6, with TRBD1 as a possible D gene (6 bases). This CDR3 has 15 residues. The V and J ends lost 5 bases and 7 bases respectively, with 18 bases between them. In germline, CDR1 is GTSNPN, CDR2 SVGIG (reference sequence). CDR3 region: CAWLPARGNNSPLHF. The CDR3 nucleotides are TGTGCCTGGCTCCCGGCCAGGGGAAACAATTCACCCCTCCACTTT. The full variable domain, completed using reference TRBV30 and TRBJ1-6, is SQTIHQWPATLVQPVGSPLSLECTVEGTSNPNLYWYRQAAGRGLQLLFYSVGIGQISSEVPQNLSASRPQDRQFILSSKKLLLSDSGFYLCAWLPARGNNSPLHFGNGTRLTVT.

V and J are TRBV19 and TRBJ1-2; 7 nucleotides align to TRBD1. The CDR3 totals 14 residues. The germline V gene has CDR1 LNHDA and CDR2 SQIVND (reference sequence). The junction had 10 bases not matched to a gene; V was cut back by 4 bases and J by 8 bases. This CDR3 is CASSTGQAALGYTF. The CDR3 DNA sequence: TGTGCCAGTAGTACCGGACAGGCCGCGCTAGGCTACACCTTC.

This chain links TRBV9 with TRBJ2-1, with 8 bases lining up with TRBD2. V dropped 0 bases and J dropped 8; count of bases not matched to a gene: 7. Germline lookup yields CDR1 SGDLS and CDR2 YYNGEE. This CDR3 is 15 amino acids long. The CDR3 loop reads CASSVELAVSYEQFF. The CDR3 DNA follows: TGTGCCAGCAGCGTAGAACTAGCGGTTTCGTATGAGCAGTTCTTC.

This clone was detected once. V gene TRBV15 combines with J gene TRBJ1-3, with no clear D. The CDR3 is 17 amino acids. CDR1 is LNHNV, CDR2 YYDKDF, per germline (reference sequence). With 0 bases removed from V and 2 bases from J, the gap between germline ends came to 14 bases. For the CDR3, the DNA is TGTGCCACCAGCAGAGATCTAATAGATCTGACTGGAAACACCATATATTTT. The encoded protein is CATSRDLIDLTGNTIYF.

This chain connects TRBV4-3 to TRBJ1-2; perhaps TRBD1 as D (6 bases). CDR3 size: 20 residues. The V end was cut by 0 bases, the J end by 2 bases, with 25 bases between. Germline V CDR1 and CDR2: LGHNA, YSLEER. The CDR3 bases are TGCGCCAGCAGCCAAGACAGCAGGGGACCCGAACATCCACCAAACTATGGCTACACCTTC. Residues: CASSQDSRGPEHPPNYGYTF.

This clone was picked up a small number of times. The chain has TRBV28 and TRBJ1-5; a weak D match, TRBD1 (6 bases). Per germline, CDR1 MDHEN and CDR2 SYDVKM. The germline V and J ends were trimmed by 4 bases and 6 bases, with 19 bases remaining between them. The CDR3 covers 16 residues. The CDR3 sequence is CASSYSLPGGTQPQHF. Here the CDR3 DNA reads TGTGCCAGCAGTTACTCCCTGCCGGGGGGCACTCAGCCCCAGCATTTT.

The V and J genes are TRBV7-6 and TRBJ2-3; tentatively, D is TRBD2 (6 bases). The CDR3 has 15 amino acids. Trimming pared 4 bases from V and 2 bases from J, leaving 13 bases between. Germline CDR1 is SGHVS and CDR2 is FNYEAQ. CDR3 sequence (DNA): TGTGCCAGCAGCTCTAGCGAACCCCCCACAGATACGCAGTATTTT. Translated: CASSSSEPPTDTQYF.

The J gene is TRBJ1-2, the V gene TRBV12-5; 7 bases agree with TRBD1. Germline V gene lookup returns CDR1 LGHNT and CDR2 FRNRAP. The CDR3 is made up of 14 amino acids. V gave up 0 bases and J gave up 6 bases; unmatched junction bases: 4. Written as DNA, the CDR3 is TGTGCTAGTGGTTTGGTCCCAGGGGGTGATGGCTACACCTTC. Its translation is CASGLVPGGDGYTF.

The CDR3 reads CASSSLGLAMDEQYF. The CDR3 DNA follows: TGTGCCAGCAGCTCTTTGGGACTAGCTATGGACGAGCAGTACTTC. V usage is TRBV5-4 and J usage is TRBJ2-7, with 9 bases matching TRBD2. The CDR3 has 15 amino acids. Germline CDR1 SGHNT, CDR2 YYREEE (reference sequence). Trimming took 3 bases from V and 5 from J; bases not matched to a gene: 9.

This clone was seen just once. The chain carries TRBV6-5 and TRBJ1-6; D unresolved. CDR1 is MNHEY and CDR2 is SVGAGI in the germline V gene. V was cut by 4 bases and J by 7 bases, with 11 bases left in between. The CDR3 consists of 14 residues. CDR3 in amino acids: CASSLQWWNSPLHF. CDR3 nucleotide sequence: TGTGCCAGCAGTTTACAGTGGTGGAATTCACCCCTCCACTTT.

The rearrangement uses TRBV5-1 and TRBJ2-1; possible D gene TRBD1, 5 bases. V was clipped by 4 bases and J by 8 bases, with 22 bases between them. This CDR3 contains 16 residues. Per the germline V gene, CDR1 is SGHRS and CDR2 is YFSETQ. CDR3 sequence (DNA): TGCGCCAGCAGCCCAGCTATGTGGGGCGGCCGGGATGAGCAGTTCTTC. This sequence encodes CASSPAMWGGRDEQFF.

The chain couples TRBV6-5 to TRBJ1-2; TRBD1 agrees at 9 bases. CDR1 and CDR2 from the germline V gene are MNHEY and SVGAGI. The length of the CDR3 is 16 residues. V lost 2 bases to trimming and J lost 5 bases; unmatched junction nucleotides: 9. The CDR3 nucleotides are TGTGCCAGCAGTTACGGACTCGGGACAGGGTCGTATGGCTACACCTTC. Its protein product is CASSYGLGTGSYGYTF.

This clone has only one observation. V usage is TRBV18 and J usage is TRBJ2-7; a possible D gene is TRBD2 (5 bases). V shed 1 base and J shed 8 bases, with 18 bases lying between them. The germline V gene encodes CDR1 KGHSH and CDR2 LQKENI. The CDR3 loop spans 15 amino acids. The CDR3 DNA is TGTGCCAGCTCACCACTCAGCGGCGACAATATCAAGCAGTACTTC. Translated: CASSPLSGDNIKQYF.

The CDR3 region has the DNA TGTGCCAGCAGCAACAGGGCGAACACTGAAGCTTTCTTT. The encoded protein is CASSNRANTEAFF. This chain connects TRBV3-1 (or the pseudogene TRBV3-2) to TRBJ1-1; D is possibly TRBD1 (6 bases). The length of the CDR3 is 13 residues. The ends were cut back, 5 bases at V and 1 base at J, with 8 bases in the middle. Germline CDR1 reads LGHDT; CDR2 reads YNNKEL (reference sequence).

This clone appeared a single time. The chain has TRBV29-1 and TRBJ2-7, with D maybe TRBD2 (5 bases). Per the germline V gene, CDR1 is SQVTM and CDR2 is ANQGSEA. V was shortened by 1 base and J by 5 bases, with 18 bases between the two germline ends. This CDR3 comprises 15 residues. The CDR3 bases are TGCAGCGTTGAAGGGCTGAAGGGAGCGTATAACGAGCAGTACTTC. Translation: CSVEGLKGAYNEQYF.